This paragraph covers one T cell receptor beta chain sequence. This clone's antigen is unknown. Base-call qualities are not available, and no considerably larger clone is one nucleotide away. This sample stems from a study of blood T cell repertoires in COVID-19 (TCRdb year 2020). Study-wide context: Collaborator samples came from the United States, Italy and Spain and covered acute and convalescent phases of COVID-19. The material from the prospective study consisted of cDNA or gDNA derived from T cells, B-cell-depleted T cells, or PBMCs. Deeply sampled blood TCRbeta repertoires from subjects exposed to, actively infected with, or recovered from COVID-19 were included in the dataset. A freely available public database, intended as a resource for researchers studying the immune response to SARS-CoV-2, is where the repertoires were released. The samples were drawn from two sources: the first 160 participants of the ongoing ImmuneRACE study, and some 1,300 subjects contributed by 6 global collaborators. Nearly every sample came with metadata listing a de-identified subject ID, COVID-19 status, age in years and sex. HLA class I and class II types, where available, came from metadata supplied by the sample provider rather than from assay-based typing. The research as a whole found: Clinical and demographic metadata were provided uncurated, with the amount varying by source and participant.

TCRbeta CDR3 regions were amplified from genomic DNA by means of the immunoSEQ Assay, a bias-controlled multiplex PCR. The authors processed their data as follows. Within the assay, amplification of reference gene primers was used to estimate how many nucleated cells each sample contained. Sequence reads were collapsed and filtered to measure the absolute abundance of every unique TCRbeta CDR3 rearrangement. For each sample, productive Simpson clonality was calculated by taking the square root of Simpson's diversity index across productive rearrangements. The clones in this table, taken by TCRdb from immuneACCESS, are in-frame only. Not every clone is retained; where verified, under half of the shortfall comes from an unresolved V gene, and the cause of the rest is unknown. V and J calls plus clone size are reproduced from that table; the DNA served to infer D and trimming. Here the sample has approximately 140,000 clones; roughly four fifths occur a single time. Of the sample, roughly 15% falls within the top ten clones.

Each collaborating institution followed its own protocols to collect whole blood in K2EDTA tubes. For TCRbeta analysis, collaborators shipped samples in one of three forms: frozen whole blood, isolated PBMCs, or DNA extracted from either of those sample types. The sequence was obtained from a human donor with acute or convalescent COVID-19. The donor label of this sample is uncertain. The specimen was peripheral blood.

At the DNA level, the sequence is TGTGCCAGCAGCTTAGAAGGTACGGCCCTCAGGCACTATGGCTACACCTTC. Its coded protein is CASSLEGTALRHYGYTF. Recombination connected TRBV7-9 to TRBJ1-2; the D gene cannot be named for sure. The germline V gene (reference sequence) sets CDR1 to SEHNR and CDR2 to FQNEAQ. Trimming takes 1 base from V and 3 bases from J, and the germline ends sit 18 bases apart. The CDR3 goes from the cysteine to the phenylalanine over 17 residues. The entry retains the CDR3 DNA only, 51 bases that are in frame from base 1.